The 4 T cell receptor beta chains below were found in one sample sequenced in a study of control samples from healthy donors and cancer patients. The table came from immunoSEQ multiplex PCR; TCRdb's copy has only in-frame clones and leaves some out. The ten most abundant clones cover under 2.5% of a sample with approximately 190,000 clones. The sequenced sample consisted of blood. These receptors all come from a woman in her 30s in good health.

This rearrangement joins TRBV28 to TRBJ2-5, with D possibly TRBD2 on 6 matching bases. The CDR3 runs to 16 residues. The germline V and J ends were trimmed by 7 bases and 3 bases, with 21 bases remaining between them. Looked up from germline, CDR1 is MDHEN and CDR2 is SYDVKM. The CDR3 region is CASNPNPGTPKETQYF. The CDR3 DNA reads TGTGCCAGCAACCCCAACCCTGGGACTCCCAAAGAGACCCAGTACTTC.

The V gene is TRBV12-3 or TRBV12-4, the J gene TRBJ1-6; D uncertain. The CDR3 has 12 residues. Trimming shortened V by 2 bases and J by 9 bases, and 5 bases separated the two germline ends. The CDR3 loop is CASSLSISPLHF. The CDR3, as DNA: TGTGCCAGCAGTTTATCCATTTCACCCCTCCACTTT.

The rearrangement uses TRBV9 and TRBJ2-7; unclear D gene. Between the trimmed V and J ends, which lost 0 bases and 5 bases, there was a span of 9 bases. The length of the CDR3 is 13 residues. The V gene's germline CDR1 is SGDLS and CDR2 YYNGEE. The CDR3 spells CASSVDLGNEQYF. CDR3 nucleotide sequence: TGTGCCAGCAGCGTAGATCTGGGGAACGAGCAGTACTTC.

This chain joins TRBV2 and TRBJ1-1, with D uncertain. The CDR3 is 15 residues long. V lost 1 base, J lost 1 base, and 10 bases lay in between. Germline CDR1 reads SNHLY; CDR2 reads FYNNEI. CDR3 coding DNA: TGTGCCAGCAGTGAAGTTAGGAACAAGAACACTGAAGCTTTCTTT. The encoded protein is CASSEVRNKNTEAFF.